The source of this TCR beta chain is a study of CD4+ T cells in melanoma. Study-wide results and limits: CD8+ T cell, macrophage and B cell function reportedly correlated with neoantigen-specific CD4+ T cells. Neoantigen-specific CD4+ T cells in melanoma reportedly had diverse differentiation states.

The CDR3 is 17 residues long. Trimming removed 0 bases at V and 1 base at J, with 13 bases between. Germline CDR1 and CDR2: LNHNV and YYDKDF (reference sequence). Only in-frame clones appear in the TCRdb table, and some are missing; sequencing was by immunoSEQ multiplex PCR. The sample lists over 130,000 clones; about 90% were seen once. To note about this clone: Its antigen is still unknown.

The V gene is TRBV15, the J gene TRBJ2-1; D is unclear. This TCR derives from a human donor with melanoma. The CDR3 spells CATSRDPRAASYNEQFF. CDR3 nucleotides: TGTGCCACCAGCAGAGATCCAAGGGCGGCGTCCTACAATGAGCAGTTCTTC.